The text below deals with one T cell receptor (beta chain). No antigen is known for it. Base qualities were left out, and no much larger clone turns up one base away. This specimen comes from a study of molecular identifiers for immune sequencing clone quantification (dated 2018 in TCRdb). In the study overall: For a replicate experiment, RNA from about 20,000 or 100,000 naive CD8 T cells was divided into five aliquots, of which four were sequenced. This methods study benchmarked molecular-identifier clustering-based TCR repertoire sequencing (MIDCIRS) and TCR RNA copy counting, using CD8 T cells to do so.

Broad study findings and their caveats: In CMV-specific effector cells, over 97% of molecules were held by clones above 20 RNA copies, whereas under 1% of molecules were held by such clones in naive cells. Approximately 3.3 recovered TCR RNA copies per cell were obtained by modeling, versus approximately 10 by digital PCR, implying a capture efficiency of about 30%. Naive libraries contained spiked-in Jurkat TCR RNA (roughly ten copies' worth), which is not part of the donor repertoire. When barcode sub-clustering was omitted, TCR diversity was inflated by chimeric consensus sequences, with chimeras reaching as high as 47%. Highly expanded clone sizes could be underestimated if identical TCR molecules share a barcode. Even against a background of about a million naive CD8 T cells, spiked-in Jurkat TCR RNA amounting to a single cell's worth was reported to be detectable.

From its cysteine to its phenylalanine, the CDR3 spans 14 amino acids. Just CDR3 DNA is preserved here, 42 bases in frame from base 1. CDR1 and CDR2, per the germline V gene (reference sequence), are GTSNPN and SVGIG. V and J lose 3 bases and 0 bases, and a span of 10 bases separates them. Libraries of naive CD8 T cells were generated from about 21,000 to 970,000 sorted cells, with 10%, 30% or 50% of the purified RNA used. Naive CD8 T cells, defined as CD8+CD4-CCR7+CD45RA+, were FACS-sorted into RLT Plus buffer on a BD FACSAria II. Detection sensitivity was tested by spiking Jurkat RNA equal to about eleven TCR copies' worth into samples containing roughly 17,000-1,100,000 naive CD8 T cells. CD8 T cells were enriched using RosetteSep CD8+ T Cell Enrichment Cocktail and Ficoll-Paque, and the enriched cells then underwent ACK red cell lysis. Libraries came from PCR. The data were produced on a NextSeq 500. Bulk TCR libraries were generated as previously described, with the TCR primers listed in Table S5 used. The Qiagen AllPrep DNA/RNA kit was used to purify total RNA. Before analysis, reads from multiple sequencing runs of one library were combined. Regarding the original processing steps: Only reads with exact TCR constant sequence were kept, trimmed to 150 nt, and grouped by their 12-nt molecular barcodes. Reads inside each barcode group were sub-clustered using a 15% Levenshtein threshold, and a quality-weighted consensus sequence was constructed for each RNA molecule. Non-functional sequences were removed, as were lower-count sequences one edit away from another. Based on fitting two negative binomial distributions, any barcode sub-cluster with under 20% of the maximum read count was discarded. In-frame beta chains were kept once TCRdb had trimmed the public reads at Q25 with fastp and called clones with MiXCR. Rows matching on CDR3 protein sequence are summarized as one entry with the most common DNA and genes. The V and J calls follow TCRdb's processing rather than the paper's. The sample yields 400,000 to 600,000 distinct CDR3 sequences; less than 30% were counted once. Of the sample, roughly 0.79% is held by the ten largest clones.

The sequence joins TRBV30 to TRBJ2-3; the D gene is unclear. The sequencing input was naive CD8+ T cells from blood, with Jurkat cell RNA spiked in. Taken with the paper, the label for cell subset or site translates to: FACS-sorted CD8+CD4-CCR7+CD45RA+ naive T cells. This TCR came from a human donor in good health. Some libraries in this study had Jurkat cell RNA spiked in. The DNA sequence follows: TGTGCCTGGAGCCAACTAACAAGCACAGATACGCAGTATTTT. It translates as CAWSQLTSTDTQYF.